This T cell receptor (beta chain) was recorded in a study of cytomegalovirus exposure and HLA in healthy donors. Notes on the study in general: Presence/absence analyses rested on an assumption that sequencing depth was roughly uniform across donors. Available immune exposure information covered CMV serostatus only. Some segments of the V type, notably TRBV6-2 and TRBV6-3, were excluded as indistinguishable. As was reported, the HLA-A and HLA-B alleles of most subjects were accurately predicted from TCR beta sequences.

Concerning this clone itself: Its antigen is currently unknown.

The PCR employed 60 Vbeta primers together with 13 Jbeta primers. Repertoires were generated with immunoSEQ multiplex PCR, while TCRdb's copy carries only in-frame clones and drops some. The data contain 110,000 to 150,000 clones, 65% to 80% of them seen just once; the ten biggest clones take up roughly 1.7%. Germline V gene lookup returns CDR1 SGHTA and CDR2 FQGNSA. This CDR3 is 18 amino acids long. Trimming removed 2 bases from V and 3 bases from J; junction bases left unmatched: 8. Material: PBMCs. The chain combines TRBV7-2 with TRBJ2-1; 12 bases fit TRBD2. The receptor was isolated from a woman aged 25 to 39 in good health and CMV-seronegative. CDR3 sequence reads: CASSLIDWTSGNYNEQFF. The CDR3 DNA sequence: TGTGCCAGCAGCTTAATTGACTGGACTAGCGGGAACTACAATGAGCAGTTCTTC.